This T cell receptor (beta chain) was captured in a study of blood T cell repertoires in COVID-19. About the study: Nucleic acid was either cDNA or gDNA, and it came from T cells, B-cell-depleted T cells, or PBMCs.

Original handling: Amplification of reference gene primers provided the estimated nucleated cell counts. Sequenced by immunoSEQ multiplex PCR; TCRdb stores in-frame clones only, minus some. D and trimming were read from the DNA, whereas the V and J calls and clone size are those reported in that table. The sample holds about 140,000 clones, roughly 80% seen once. CDR1 is SGHRS, CDR2 YFSETQ, per germline. V trimming: 4 bases; J trimming: 8 bases; junction bases outside the gene matches: 9. The length of the CDR3 is 15 residues. Input material: peripheral blood. This chain links TRBV5-1 with TRBJ1-4; 9 nucleotides line up with TRBD1. This receptor was obtained from a man in his sixties or seventies who had recovered from COVID-19. The CDR3: CASSPWTGVGEKLFF. Here the CDR3 DNA reads TGCGCCAGCAGCCCATGGACAGGGGTGGGAGAAAAACTGTTTTTT.